This T cell receptor (beta chain) derives from a study of blood T cell repertoires in COVID-19. Original processing notes: Reference gene primer amplification gave estimated nucleated cell counts. Measured with immunoSEQ multiplex PCR; TCRdb has only the in-frame clones, and not every one. The DNA gave D and trimming, while V, J and clone size come from that table. Counted here are hundreds of thousands of clones, approximately 90% occurring once; the ten biggest clones make up around 2%. Germline CDR1 MNHEY, CDR2 SMNVEV (reference sequence). Trimming cost V 1 base and J 2 bases; bases outside gene matches: 13. The CDR3 consists of 18 residues.

The TCR sequence derives from a middle-aged woman who had recovered from COVID-19. V usage is TRBV27 and J usage is TRBJ2-5, with 7 bases fitting TRBD1. Material for sequencing was peripheral blood. For the CDR3, the DNA is TGTGCCAGCAGTTTATGGGCGCCGGCAGGGGGTTATCAAGAGACCCAGTACTTC. This encodes CASSLWAPAGGYQETQYF.